A single T cell receptor beta chain is shown here with its context. The specificity of this receptor is unknown. Base qualities are not at hand, and no much larger clone is one base apart. To identify antigen-specific CD4+ T cell clonotypes by their expansion, the ViraFEST assay first stimulated PBMC with viral peptide pools and then applied TCR sequencing. After about 9 days of culture, CD4+ T cells were isolated with the EasySep CD4+ T cell isolation kit. Healthy vaccine recipients had no prior SARS-CoV-2 infection, confirmed by negative nucleocapsid antibodies before and after vaccination. About 2.2 million PBMC per well were cultured in IMDM with roughly 5% human AB serum, 7.5 to 10 IU/ml IL-2 and gentamicin, plus 10 ug/ml peptides. On days 3 and 7, half of the culture medium was replaced with fresh IL-2-containing medium. Each peptide stimulation condition was cultured in triplicate wells unless otherwise noted. PBMC were separated from whole blood using Ficoll-Paque Plus gradient centrifugation and were then either cryopreserved at -140C or used fresh. Overlapping peptide pools spanned the spike proteins of SARS-CoV-2 and the common cold coronaviruses HCoV-NL63, HCoV-OC43 and HCoV-229E. The QIAamp micro DNA kit was used to extract genomic DNA from the cultured CD4+ T cells.

Taken from the germline V gene, the CDR1 and CDR2 loops are SGHAT and FQNNGV. Spanning cysteine to phenylalanine, the CDR3 consists of 17 amino acids. Only CDR3 DNA is held: 51 bases, read in frame from base 1. The junction shows trimming of 2 bases on V and 6 bases on J, and the gene matches do not reach 14 bases of it. Library creation used the immunoSEQ multiplex PCR assay. DNA from the cultured and isolated CD4+ T cells underwent TCR beta CDR3 sequencing. Per the source publication's procedure: Non-productive TCR sequences were discarded, and reads were trimmed to the CDR3 region, with only CDR3s of 7 or more amino acids retained. The MANAFEST web app was used to identify antigen-specific clonotypes by comparing expansion in peptide wells with expansion in reference cultures. Positive clones required FDR<0.05 expansion versus reference and all other wells, odds ratio above 5, and frequency above 0.1% in two replicate wells. Cross-reactive clonotypes were defined as significantly expanded in SARS-CoV-2 spike wells and in at least one common cold coronavirus spike condition. Using the stringdist R package, CDR3 similarity was measured by Levenshtein distance, and unrooted trees were constructed with ape in R 3.6.1. TCRdb mirrors the immuneACCESS table, restricted to in-frame sequences. Some clones are absent from its copies; in checked studies, under half trace to an unresolved V gene, and the reason for the others is unknown. V and J calls and clone size come straight from that table; D and trimming were deduced from the DNA. Present in this sample are tens of thousands of clones, 81% of which were seen just once. 2.5% of the sample is in the top ten clones.

This entry belongs to a study of vaccination effects on CD4 cells after COVID-19 (dated 2022 in TCRdb). The study in broad terms: Two doses of either the BNT162b2 or the mRNA-1273 mRNA SARS-CoV-2 vaccine were administered to participants. SARS-CoV-2 spike-specific CD4+ TCR repertoires were compared before and after mRNA vaccination in COVID-19 convalescent patients and in infection-naive vaccine recipients. A total of 9 to 11 COVID-19 convalescent patients and a few SARS-CoV-2-naive healthy vaccine recipients were included in the full study. Cultures from other donors in the study were sequenced with the Oncomine TCR Beta short-read assay on an Illumina iSeq 100. The full study reports these points: Clones induced by infection and clones induced by vaccination both contracted markedly at late timepoints after vaccination, which fits with T cell responses waning over time. In healthy vaccine recipients, vaccine-induced clones were almost all SARS-CoV-2 mono-reactive, with only 1 of 255 being cross-reactive with common cold coronaviruses. The study was limited by a small number of convalescent patients, and early post-infection timepoints were lacking.

The chain couples TRBV11-2 to TRBJ2-3; TRBD2 lines up with 7 middle nucleotides. This receptor was taken from a human donor who received a COVID-19 vaccine. The source was CD4+ T cells from PBMCs cultured with HCoV-229E spike peptides, collected before COVID-19 vaccination. The sample's cell subset or site label, decoded: HCoV-229E spike overlapping peptide pool stimulation. The CDR3 region: CASSLKMGRTRVDTQYF. Read as DNA, the sequence is TGTGCCAGCAGCTTAAAAATGGGACGGACTAGGGTGGATACGCAGTATTTT. When the CDR3 is completed using the reference TRBV11-2 and TRBJ2-3 genes on either side, the full variable domain is EAGVAQSPRYKIIEKRQSVAFWCNPISGHATLYWYQQILGQGPKLLIQFQNNGVVDDSQLPKDRFSAERLKGVDSTLKIQPAKLEDSAVYLCASSLKMGRTRVDTQYFGPGTRLTVL.